This T cell receptor (beta chain) comes out of a study of control samples from healthy donors and cancer patients. J was trimmed by 2 bases and V by 1 base; bases with no gene match: 7. The CDR3 has 18 amino acids. Germline assignment: CDR1 SGHTA and CDR2 FQGTGA. Method: immunoSEQ multiplex PCR; TCRdb's copy keeps in-frame clones and lacks some. The table shows some 120,000 clones, with nearly 95% occurring only once. Input material: blood. This sequence joins TRBV7-3 and TRBJ2-2, with TRBD2 identical over 10 bases. The clonotype comes from a man aged 25 to 40 in good health. Here the CDR3 DNA reads TGTGCCAGCAGCTTAATAGCCAGCGGGGGGGTTAACACCGGGGAGCTGTTTTTT. The encoded protein is CASSLIASGGVNTGELFF.